Only one count was recorded for the clone carrying this T cell receptor (beta chain). This CDR3 contains 18 residues. CDR1 and CDR2 (germline): LNHDA, SQIVND (reference sequence). Deletions cut 5 bases from V and 0 bases from J, with 19 bases between. The sample is drawn from a study of T cells after somatic rescue of genetic block. TCRdb's table, derived via immunoSEQ multiplex PCR, lists solely in-frame clones and lacks some. The top ten hold 2.9% of the sample, which has approximately 71,000 clones, around 92% seen once. The specimen sequenced was peripheral blood mononuclear cells (PBMCs). The origin of this receptor is a man aged 35 to 55. The chain has TRBV19 and TRBJ2-2; D tentatively reads TRBD1 or TRBD2 (6 bases each). CDR3: CASSRGRMGPTNTGELFF. In nucleotides, the CDR3 is TGTGCCAGTAGTCGGGGGCGAATGGGGCCAACGAACACCGGGGAGCTGTTTTTT. Using reference TRBV19 and TRBJ2-2 for the parts outside the CDR3, the full variable domain is DGGITQSPKYLFRKEGQNVTLSCEQNLNHDAMYWYRQDPGQGLRLIYYSQIVNDFQKGDIAEGYSVSREKKESFPLTVTSAQKNPTAFYLCASSRGRMGPTNTGELFFGEGSRLTVL.